One and the same sample provided the 23 T cell receptor beta chains below, sequenced in a study of T cells in Graves' hyperthyroidism and ophthalmopathy. TCR beta CDR3 regions were amplified from RNA. RT-PCR in the first round (using the HTBI primer set) targeted the TCR CDR3. TCRdb redid the calling of the multiplex PCR reads with MiXCR, one entry per CDR3 protein. The table has 530,000 or so distinct CDR3 sequences, roughly 25% seen once. The source material was blood. The source of these receptors is a young woman with Graves' ophthalmopathy.

This clonotype has a handful of counts. The V call is TRBV6-1, the J call TRBJ1-5; D may be TRBD1 (6 bases). Germline values: CDR1 MNHNS, CDR2 SASEGT. The ends were cut back, 2 bases at V and 3 bases at J, with 20 bases in the middle. CDR3 length: 18 amino acids. Here the CDR3 DNA reads TGTGCCAGCAGTGAAAGAAGGGGGGGAGGGGGGCCCAATCAGCCCCAGCATTTT. Amino acids: CASSERRGGGGPNQPQHF.

This clonotype was observed at least ten times. The chain is built from TRBV29-1 and TRBJ1-2; perhaps TRBD1 as D (5 bases). Germline V gene sequence: CDR1 SQVTM, CDR2 ANQGSEA. The CDR3 totals 13 residues. DNA for the CDR3: TGCACAGCAACGGGGCAGGATAACTATGGCTACACCTTC. Amino acid sequence: CTATGQDNYGYTF.

The chain carries TRBV7-2 and TRBJ2-1; TRBD2 matches 8 bases. Looked up from germline, CDR1 is SGHTA and CDR2 is FQGNSA. With 5 bases clipped from V and 7 bases from J, the junction kept 10 bases outside the gene matches. The CDR3 runs to 15 residues. CDR3: CASSRQLAEYNEQFF. The CDR3 bases are TGTGCCAGCAGCCGACAACTAGCGGAATATAATGAGCAGTTCTTC. The full variable domain, completed using reference TRBV7-2 and TRBJ2-1, is GAGVSQSPSNKVTEKGKDVELRCDPISGHTALYWYRQSLGQGLEFLIYFQGNSAPDKSGLPSDRFSAERTGGSVSTLTIQRTQQEDSAVYLCASSRQLAEYNEQFFGPGTRLTVL.

This clonotype has ten or more counts. This chain connects TRBV29-1 to TRBJ1-1; no definite D call. Trimming stripped 0 bases from V and 7 bases from J, with 6 bases between. Germline assignment: CDR1 SQVTM and CDR2 ANQGSEA. CDR3 size: 11 residues. The CDR3 loop reads CSVEDGSEAFF. CDR3 coding DNA: TGCAGCGTTGAAGACGGCAGTGAAGCTTTCTTT.

This clonotype showed up many times. V and J are TRBV6-2 or TRBV6-3 and TRBJ2-4; 8 bases match TRBD2. Trimming cost V 6 bases and J 2 bases; bases outside gene matches: 6. CDR3 length equals 15 residues. Germline lookup yields CDR1 MNHEY and CDR2 SVGEGT. The CDR3 nucleotides are TGTGCCAGCAGCCCCGGACTAGCCCCCAAAAACATTCAGTACTTC. It yields the protein CASSPGLAPKNIQYF.

This clonotype was recorded a few times. This chain connects TRBV29-1 to TRBJ2-7; D may be TRBD2 (6 bases). CDR1 is SQVTM and CDR2 is ANQGSEA in the germline V gene. There are 13 residues in the CDR3. The DNA for the CDR3 is TGCAGTGCTCGACGGGGGAGCTCCTACGAGCAGTACTTC. It encodes CSARRGSSYEQYF.

This clonotype has ten or more counts. CDR3 nucleotides: TGTGCCAGCAGCCAAGGACTGAGGCAAGAGACCCAGTACTTC. Protein product: CASSQGLRQETQYF. The chain uses TRBV4-2 and TRBJ2-5, with no clear D. The V end was cut by 1 base, the J end by 2 bases, with 8 bases between. Germline V gives CDR1 LGHNA, CDR2 YNFKEQ. CDR3 length: 14 residues.

This clonotype was seen ten or more times. The rearrangement links TRBV7-3 to TRBJ2-5; 11 bases fit TRBD1. Germline CDR1 is SGHTA and CDR2 is FQGTGA. This CDR3 region has 15 residues. V trimming: 7 bases; J trimming: 4 bases; junction bases outside the gene matches: 8. The DNA for the CDR3 is TGTGCCAGCACCCGGACAGGGGGCGCGGGAGAGACCCAGTACTTC. Encoded protein: CASTRTGGAGETQYF. The full variable domain, with the rest looked up from reference TRBV7-3 and TRBJ2-5, is GAGVSQTPSNKVTEKGKYVELRCDPISGHTALYWYRQSLGQGPEFLIYFQGTGAADDSGLPNDRFFAVRPEGSVSTLKIQRTERGDSAVYLCASTRTGGAGETQYFGPGTRLLVL.

A few counts support this clonotype. The chain uses TRBV5-1 and TRBJ1-2; no definite D call. CDR3 size: 13 residues. V shed 0 bases and J shed 8 bases, with 11 bases lying between them. CDR1 and CDR2 from the germline V gene are SGHRS and YFSETQ. CDR3 protein: CASSLEPGGGYTF. The CDR3 DNA reads TGCGCCAGCAGCTTGGAGCCAGGTGGCGGCTACACCTTC.

This clonotype was seen ten or more times. The chain employs TRBV6-2 or TRBV6-3 and TRBJ1-2; 10 bases match TRBD1. Germline values: CDR1 MNHEY, CDR2 SVGEGT. Trimming at V came to 6 bases and at J to 4 bases, leaving 11 bases not matched to a gene. CDR3 size: 16 residues. The CDR3 region has the DNA TGTGCCAGCAGACCAAGGACAGGGGGGTCGACCTATGGCTACACCTTC. Translated: CASRPRTGGSTYGYTF.

This clonotype was seen at least ten times. The V gene is TRBV2, the J gene TRBJ2-2; D is uncertain. Germline values: CDR1 SNHLY, CDR2 FYNNEI. V was shortened by 2 bases and J by 6 bases, with 7 bases between the two germline ends. CDR3 length: 13 amino acids. DNA of the CDR3: TGTGCCAGCAGTGAACTACGTGCCGGGGAGCTGTTTTTT. It specifies CASSELRAGELFF.

This clonotype has only a few counts. The chain is built from TRBV7-2 and TRBJ2-7, with unresolved D. The CDR3 runs to 11 residues. The V and J ends lost 2 bases and 5 bases respectively, with 4 bases between them. The V gene's germline CDR1 is SGHTA and CDR2 FQGNSA. CDR3 sequence reads: CASSLIHEQYF. The CDR3, as DNA: TGTGCCAGCAGCTTAATTCACGAGCAGTACTTC.

This clonotype was found many times. The chain employs TRBV6-5 and TRBJ1-5; D not certain. The germline gives CDR1 MNHEY, CDR2 SVGAGI. The CDR3 has 14 amino acids. Trimming took off 0 bases at V and 5 bases at J, with 8 bases between the two ends. CDR3 DNA sequence: TGTGCCAGCAGTTACTCGTTCCGAGATCAGCCCCAGCATTTT. The encoded protein is CASSYSFRDQPQHF.

This clonotype was recorded at least ten times. The chain has TRBV12-3 or TRBV12-4 and TRBJ1-1, with D maybe TRBD1 (5 bases). The CDR3 spans 13 residues. Trimming pared 5 bases from V and 8 bases from J, leaving 15 bases between. The chain's CDR3 is CASSKRGAWEAFF. Written as DNA, the CDR3 is TGTGCCAGCAGTAAGAGGGGCGCGTGGGAAGCTTTCTTT.

There are many counts of this clonotype. The chain links TRBV6-2 or TRBV6-3 to TRBJ1-5; 9 bases map to TRBD1. The CDR3 extends over 14 amino acids. Germline values: CDR1 MNHEY, CDR2 SVGEGT. The V and J ends lost 6 bases and 10 bases, in that order; junction bases with no gene match: 10. CDR3 amino acids: CASRTGQGEYPQHF. CDR3 nucleotide sequence: TGTGCCAGCAGAACGGGACAGGGAGAATATCCCCAGCATTTT.

This clonotype was recorded at least ten times. The chain recombines TRBV7-2 with TRBJ2-7; tentatively, D is TRBD1 or TRBD2 (5 bases each). The CDR3 has 15 residues. Looked up from germline, CDR1 is SGHTA and CDR2 is FQGNSA. The V end lost 0 bases, the J end lost 2 bases, and 11 bases lay between the germline ends. The CDR3: CASSLAPGATYEQYF. CDR3 coding DNA: TGTGCCAGCAGCTTAGCGCCCGGGGCTACCTACGAGCAGTACTTC. Full variable domain (rest looked up from reference TRBV7-2 and TRBJ2-7): GAGVSQSPSNKVTEKGKDVELRCDPISGHTALYWYRQSLGQGLEFLIYFQGNSAPDKSGLPSDRFSAERTGGSVSTLTIQRTQQEDSAVYLCASSLAPGATYEQYFGPGTRLTVT.

The chain couples TRBV20-1 to TRBJ2-7; D gene ambiguous. In germline, CDR1 is DFQATT, CDR2 SNEGSKA (reference sequence). V shed 0 bases and J shed 7 bases, with 13 bases lying between them. The CDR3 has 13 amino acids. In DNA, the CDR3 is TGCAGTGCTAGAGATATTGCATATTTGGAGCAGTACTTC. This codes for CSARDIAYLEQYF.

This clonotype was counted only a few times. The gene calls are TRBV12-3 or TRBV12-4 and TRBJ1-2, with 7 bases fitting TRBD1. The ends lost 10 bases at V and 4 bases at J; junction bases unmatched: 6. CDR3 length: 12 residues. CDR3 coding DNA: TGTGCCACCCAGACAGGGCGCTATGGCTACACCTTC. Residues: CATQTGRYGYTF.

This clonotype has only one observation. J is TRBJ1-2 and V is TRBV6-5; D is possibly TRBD1 (5 bases). Trimming took 0 bases from V and 4 from J, leaving 9 bases between them. Per the germline V gene, CDR1 is MNHEY and CDR2 is SVGAGI. CDR3 length: 14 residues. The CDR3 loop reads CASSYSAGLYGYTF. Here the CDR3 DNA reads TGTGCCAGCAGTTACTCGGCAGGGCTCTATGGCTACACCTTC.

There are a few counts of this clonotype. CDR3 protein: CASSASERRPQHF. The DNA of the CDR3 is TGTGCCAGCAGTGCATCCGAAAGGCGGCCCCAGCATTTT. The chain has TRBV6-1 and TRBJ1-5, with no clear D. Trimming removed 4 bases at V and 9 bases at J, with 13 bases between. This CDR3 is 13 amino acids long. Germline-derived CDR1 and CDR2 are MNHNS and SASEGT.

This clonotype was observed at least ten times. Its ends do not fully match the called genes, so a read error is possible. The chain links TRBV7-2 to TRBJ2-5, with 9 bases aligning to TRBD1. The length of the CDR3 is 14 residues. CDR1 and CDR2 from the germline V gene are SGHTA and FQGNSA. The CDR3 region is CASSSQGATETLYF. The CDR3 bases are TGTGCCAGCAGCTCACAGGGGGCAACGGAGACCCTGTACTTC.

The chain links TRBV19 to TRBJ2-6, with TRBD1 as a possible D gene (5 bases). V was clipped by 2 bases and J by 2 bases, with 13 bases between them. This CDR3 is 17 amino acids long. Looked up from germline, CDR1 is LNHDA and CDR2 is SQIVND (reference sequence). DNA for the CDR3: TGTGCCAGTAGTATACTCATCCCAGGGACTGGGGCCAACGTCCTGACTTTC. It specifies CASSILIPGTGANVLTF. Looking up the rest from reference TRBV19 and TRBJ2-6 gives the full variable domain: DGGITQSPKYLFRKEGQNVTLSCEQNLNHDAMYWYRQDPGQGLRLIYYSQIVNDFQKGDIAEGYSVSREKKESFPLTVTSAQKNPTAFYLCASSILIPGTGANVLTFGAGSRLTVL.

The chain is built from TRBV12-3 or TRBV12-4 and TRBJ1-1; 7 bases are a match to TRBD1. With 5 bases clipped from V and 11 bases from J, the junction kept 8 bases outside the gene matches. CDR3 length: 12 residues. The CDR3 here is CASSPSDRTAFF. The DNA of the CDR3 is TGTGCCAGCAGTCCCTCGGACAGGACGGCTTTCTTT.